Given below is one T cell receptor (beta chain) in context. V shed 3 bases, J shed 4 bases, and the junction held 7 bases outside the gene matches. CDR1 and CDR2 from the germline V gene are SGHTA and FQGNSA. The CDR3 totals 15 residues. This record comes from a study of blood T cell repertoires in COVID-19. Study background: From the United States, Italy and Spain came samples of acute and convalescent COVID-19. Sources were T cells, B-cell-depleted T cells, or PBMCs; the material itself was cDNA or gDNA.

TCRdb's table, derived via immunoSEQ multiplex PCR, lists solely in-frame clones and lacks some. The sample has nearly 350,000 clones; under 95% are singletons. Sequencing used peripheral blood. This rearrangement joins TRBV7-2 to TRBJ2-5; 8 bases map to TRBD1. The sequence came from a woman aged 18-30 years who had recovered from COVID-19. CDR3 sequence (DNA): TGTGCCAGCAGCTTGACAGGGGTTAATCGAGAGACCCAGTACTTC. The encoded protein is CASSLTGVNRETQYF.